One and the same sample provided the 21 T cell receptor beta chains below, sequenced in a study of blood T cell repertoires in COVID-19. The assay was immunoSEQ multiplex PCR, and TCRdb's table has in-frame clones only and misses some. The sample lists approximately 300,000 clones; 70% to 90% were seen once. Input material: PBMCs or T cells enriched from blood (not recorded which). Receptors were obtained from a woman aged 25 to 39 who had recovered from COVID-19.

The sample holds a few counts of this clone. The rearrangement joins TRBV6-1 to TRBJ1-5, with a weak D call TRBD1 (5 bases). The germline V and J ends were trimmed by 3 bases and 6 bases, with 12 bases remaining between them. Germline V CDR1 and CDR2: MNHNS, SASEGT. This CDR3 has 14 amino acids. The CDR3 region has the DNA TGTGCCAGCAGTGATTGGGGGGTTAGTCAGCCCCAGCATTTT. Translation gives CASSDWGVSQPQHF.

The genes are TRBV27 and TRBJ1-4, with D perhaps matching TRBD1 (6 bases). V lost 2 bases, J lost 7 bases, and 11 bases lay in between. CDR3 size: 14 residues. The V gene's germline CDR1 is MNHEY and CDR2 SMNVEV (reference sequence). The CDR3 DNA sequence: TGTGCCAGCAGTTTACGGCAGGGGCGTGAAAAACTGTTTTTT. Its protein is CASSLRQGREKLFF. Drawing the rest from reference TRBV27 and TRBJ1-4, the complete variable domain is EAQVTQNPRYLITVTGKKLTVTCSQNMNHEYMSWYRQDPGLGLRQIYYSMNVEVTDKGDVPEGYKVSRKEKRNFPLILESPSPNQTSLYFCASSLRQGREKLFFGSGTQLSVL.

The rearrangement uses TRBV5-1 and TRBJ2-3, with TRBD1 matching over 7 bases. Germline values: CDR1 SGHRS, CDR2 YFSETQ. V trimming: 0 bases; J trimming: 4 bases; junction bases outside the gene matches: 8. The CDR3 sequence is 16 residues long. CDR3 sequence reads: CASSLALSGGADTQYF. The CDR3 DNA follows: TGCGCCAGCAGCTTGGCCTTGTCAGGGGGAGCAGATACGCAGTATTTT.

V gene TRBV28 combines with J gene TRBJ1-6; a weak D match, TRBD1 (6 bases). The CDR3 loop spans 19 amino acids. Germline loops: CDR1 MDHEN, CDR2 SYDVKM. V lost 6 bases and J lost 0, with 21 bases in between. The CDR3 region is CASSLVTGHPSSYNSPLHF. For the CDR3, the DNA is TGTGCCAGCAGCCTTGTAACGGGACACCCGAGCTCCTATAATTCACCCCTCCACTTT.

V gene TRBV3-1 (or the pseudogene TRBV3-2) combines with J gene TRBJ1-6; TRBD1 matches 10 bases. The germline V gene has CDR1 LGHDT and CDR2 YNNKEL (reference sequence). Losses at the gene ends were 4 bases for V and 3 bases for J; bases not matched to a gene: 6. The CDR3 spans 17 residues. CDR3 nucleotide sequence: TGTGCCAGCAGCCCTCCGGACAGGGGGTTCTATAATTCACCCCTCCACTTT. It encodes CASSPPDRGFYNSPLHF.

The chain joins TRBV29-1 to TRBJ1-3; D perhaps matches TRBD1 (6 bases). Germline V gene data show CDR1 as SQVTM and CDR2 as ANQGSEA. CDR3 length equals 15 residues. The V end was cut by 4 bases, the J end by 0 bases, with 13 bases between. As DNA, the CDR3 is TGCAGCGTTGTGGACGGGACAATCTCTGGAAACACCATATATTTT. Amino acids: CSVVDGTISGNTIYF.

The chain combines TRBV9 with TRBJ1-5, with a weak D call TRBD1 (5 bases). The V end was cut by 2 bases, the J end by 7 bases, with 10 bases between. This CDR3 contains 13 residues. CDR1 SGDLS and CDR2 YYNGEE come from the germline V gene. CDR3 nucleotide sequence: TGTGCCAGCAGCGTGGACATTAACCAGCCCCAGCATTTT. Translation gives CASSVDINQPQHF.

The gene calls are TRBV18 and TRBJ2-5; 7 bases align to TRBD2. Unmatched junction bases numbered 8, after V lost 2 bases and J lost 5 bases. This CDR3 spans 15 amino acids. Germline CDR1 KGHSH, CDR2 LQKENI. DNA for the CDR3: TGTGCCAGCTCACCAGTCGGGGGGATGTTGGAGACCCAGTACTTC. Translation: CASSPVGGMLETQYF.

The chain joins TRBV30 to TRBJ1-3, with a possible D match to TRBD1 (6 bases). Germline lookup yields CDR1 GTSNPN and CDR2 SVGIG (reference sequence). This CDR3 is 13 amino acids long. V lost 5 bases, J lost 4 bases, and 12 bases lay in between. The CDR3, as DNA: TGTGCCTGGTCCGGGACACCCGGAAACACCATATATTTT. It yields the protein CAWSGTPGNTIYF.

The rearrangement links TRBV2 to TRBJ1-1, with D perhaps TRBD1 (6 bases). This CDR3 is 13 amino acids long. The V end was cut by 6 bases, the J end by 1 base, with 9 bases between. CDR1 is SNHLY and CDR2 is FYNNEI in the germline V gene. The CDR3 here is CASRLTGNTEAFF. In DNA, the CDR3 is TGTGCCAGCAGGTTGACAGGGAACACTGAAGCTTTCTTT. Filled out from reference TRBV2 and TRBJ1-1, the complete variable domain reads EPEVTQTPSHQVTQMGQEVILRCVPISNHLYFYWYRQILGQKVEFLVSFYNNEISEKSEIFDDQFSVERPDGSNFTLKIRSTKLEDSAMYFCASRLTGNTEAFFGQGTRLTVV.

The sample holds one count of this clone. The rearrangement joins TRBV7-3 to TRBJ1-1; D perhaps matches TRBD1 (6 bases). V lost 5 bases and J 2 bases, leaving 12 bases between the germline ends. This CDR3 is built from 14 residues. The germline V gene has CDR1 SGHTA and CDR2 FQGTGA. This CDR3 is CASSTSGHNTEAFF. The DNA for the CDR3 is TGTGCCAGCAGCACCTCGGGACATAACACTGAAGCTTTCTTT.

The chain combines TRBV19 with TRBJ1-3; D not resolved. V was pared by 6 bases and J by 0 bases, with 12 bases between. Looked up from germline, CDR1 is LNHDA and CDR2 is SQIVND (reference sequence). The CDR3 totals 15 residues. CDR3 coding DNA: TGTGCCAGTAGCCCAGACTCAAGCTCTGGAAACACCATATATTTT. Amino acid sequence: CASSPDSSSGNTIYF.

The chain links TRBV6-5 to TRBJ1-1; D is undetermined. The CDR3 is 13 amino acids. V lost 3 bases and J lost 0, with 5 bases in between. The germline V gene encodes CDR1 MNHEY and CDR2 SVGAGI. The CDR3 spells CASSYIMNTEAFF. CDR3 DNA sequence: TGTGCCAGCAGTTATATTATGAACACTGAAGCTTTCTTT.

The CDR3 here is CAIVPGQANTEAFF. CDR3 bases: TGTGCCATCGTGCCGGGACAGGCGAACACTGAAGCTTTCTTT. The chain recombines TRBV28 with TRBJ1-1, with 8 nucleotides matching TRBD1. From germline, CDR1 is MDHEN and CDR2 SYDVKM. This CDR3 is 14 amino acids long. With 10 bases clipped from V and 1 base from J, the junction kept 8 bases outside the gene matches.

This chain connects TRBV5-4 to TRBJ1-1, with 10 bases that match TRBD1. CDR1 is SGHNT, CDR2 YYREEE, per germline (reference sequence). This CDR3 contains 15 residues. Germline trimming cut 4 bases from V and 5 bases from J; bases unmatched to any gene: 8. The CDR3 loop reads CASSGDRGGMTEAFF. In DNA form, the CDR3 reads TGTGCCAGCAGCGGGGACAGGGGAGGGATGACTGAAGCTTTCTTT.

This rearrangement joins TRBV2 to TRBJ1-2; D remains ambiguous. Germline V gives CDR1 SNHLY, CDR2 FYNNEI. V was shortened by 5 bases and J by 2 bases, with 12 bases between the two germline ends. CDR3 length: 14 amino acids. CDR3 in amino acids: CASSPRGLNYGYTF. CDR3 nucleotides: TGTGCCAGCAGTCCCCGGGGTTTGAACTATGGCTACACCTTC.

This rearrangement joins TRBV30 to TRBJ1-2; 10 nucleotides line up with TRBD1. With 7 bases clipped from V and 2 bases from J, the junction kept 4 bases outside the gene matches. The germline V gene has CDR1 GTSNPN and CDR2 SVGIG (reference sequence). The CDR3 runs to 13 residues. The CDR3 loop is CASRGQGNYGYTF. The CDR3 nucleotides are TGTGCCTCAAGGGGACAGGGGAACTATGGCTACACCTTC.

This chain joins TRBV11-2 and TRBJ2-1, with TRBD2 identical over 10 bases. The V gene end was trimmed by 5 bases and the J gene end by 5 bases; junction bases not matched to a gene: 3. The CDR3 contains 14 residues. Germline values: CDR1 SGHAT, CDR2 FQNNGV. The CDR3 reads CASSLAGVDNEQFF. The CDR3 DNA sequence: TGTGCCAGCAGCCTAGCGGGGGTCGACAATGAGCAGTTCTTC.

CDR3 residues: CASSPNRWGGQDEQFF. CDR3 nucleotides: TGTGCCAGCAGTCCTAATAGGTGGGGGGGCCAGGATGAGCAGTTCTTC. The chain has TRBV28 and TRBJ2-1; maybe TRBD2 (7 bases). Trimming cost V 5 bases and J 8 bases, with 22 bases left between them. The germline gives CDR1 MDHEN, CDR2 SYDVKM. The CDR3 contains 16 residues.

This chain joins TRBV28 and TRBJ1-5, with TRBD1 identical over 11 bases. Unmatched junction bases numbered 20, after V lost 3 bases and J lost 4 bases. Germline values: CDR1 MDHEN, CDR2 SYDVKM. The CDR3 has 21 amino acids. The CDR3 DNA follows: TGTGCCAGCAGTTTCCCTACCCCAGGGACAGGGGGTGGGATTCGAAATCAGCCCCAGCATTTT. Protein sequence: CASSFPTPGTGGGIRNQPQHF. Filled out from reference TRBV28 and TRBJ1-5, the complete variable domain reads DVKVTQSSRYLVKRTGEKVFLECVQDMDHENMFWYRQDPGLGLRLIYFSYDVKMKEKGDIPEGYSVSREKKERFSLILESASTNQTSMYLCASSFPTPGTGGGIRNQPQHFGDGTRLSIL.

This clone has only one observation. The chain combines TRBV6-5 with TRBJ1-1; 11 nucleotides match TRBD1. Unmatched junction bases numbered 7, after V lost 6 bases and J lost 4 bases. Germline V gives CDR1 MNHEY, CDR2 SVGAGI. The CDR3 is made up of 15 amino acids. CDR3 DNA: TGTGCCAGCAGAGATCCGGGACAGGGGGGCACTGAAGCTTTCTTT. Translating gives CASRDPGQGGTEAFF.